This T cell receptor beta chain was identified in a study of blood T cell repertoires in COVID-19. This CDR3 has 15 residues. The ends were cut back, 4 bases at V and 2 bases at J, with 15 bases in the middle. CDR1 is LGHNA, CDR2 YNFKEQ, per germline. This clone was recorded at least ten times. Method: immunoSEQ multiplex PCR; TCRdb's copy keeps in-frame clones and lacks some. In the table there are roughly 310,000 clones, 90% of which are singletons. This receptor was obtained from a man aged 60 to 69 who had recovered from COVID-19. The chain is built from TRBV4-2 and TRBJ2-7; D might be TRBD2 (5 bases). Sequencing was carried out using PBMCs or T cells enriched from blood (not recorded which). In nucleotides, the CDR3 is TGTGCCAGCAGCCCCCGTCCGGGGAGCGCCTACGAGCAGTACTTC. This encodes CASSPRPGSAYEQYF.